A selection of T cell receptor beta chains follows, all from one sample in a study of CD8+CD57+ T cells in acquired aplastic anemia. TCRdb independently ran MiXCR on the reads; one entry per CDR3 protein. The sample carries 150,000 to 200,000 distinct CDR3 sequences, roughly 50% recorded once. The specimen sequenced was sorted CD4+, CD8+, or CD8+CD57+ T cells (not recorded which) from PBMCs. The receptor source for this set is a human donor with aplastic anemia. Both conserved end residues are part of each CDR3. A D gene is named only where the DNA matches it firmly. Clone size, where shown, is once, few, many, or a class for clones that have expanded.

J gene | V gene | D gene | clone size | CDR3 protein | CDR3 DNA
TRBJ2-7 | TRBV5-1 | - | many | CASSLADGFWQYF | TGCGCCAGCAGCTTGGCGGACGGTTTCTGGCAGTACTTC
TRBJ2-7 | TRBV5-1 | TRBD1 | many | CASSSLGQGESLLGEQYF | TGCGCCAGCAGCTCCCTAGGACAGGGAGAATCTCTCCTCGGCGAGCAGTACTTC
TRBJ2-7 | TRBV20-1 | TRBD2 | - | CSARVAGGPQYF | TGCAGTGCTAGAGTGGCGGGAGGGCCCCAGTACTTC
TRBJ2-3 | TRBV10-3 | TRBD2 | - | CAISEISGGADTQYF | TGTGCCATCAGTGAGATCAGCGGGGGGGCAGATACGCAGTATTTT
TRBJ2-7 | TRBV2 | TRBD2 | - | CASEAGGTYEQYF | TGTGCCAGCGAGGCGGGGGGGACCTACGAGCAGTACTTC
TRBJ2-2 | TRBV19 | TRBD2 | few | CASGPASGRVNTGELFF | TGTGCCTCTGGGCCGGCTAGCGGGAGGGTGAACACCGGGGAGCTGTTTTTT
TRBJ1-2 | TRBV4-1 | TRBD1 | - | CASSQEDRGLSGYTF | TGCGCCAGCAGCCAAGAAGACAGGGGGCTAAGTGGCTACACCTTC
TRBJ2-2 | TRBV14 | TRBD1 | many | CASSQEDRGYTGELFF | TGTGCCAGCAGCCAAGAGGACAGGGGTTACACCGGGGAGCTGTTTTTT
TRBJ1-6 | TRBV4-1 | TRBD1 | - | CASSLSDRGYSPLHF | TGCGCCAGCAGCCTATCAGACAGGGGGTATTCACCCCTCCACTTT
TRBJ1-1 | TRBV5-5 | - | - | CASSRQAWTEAFF | TGTGCCAGCAGTCGACAGGCTTGGACTGAAGCTTTCTTT
TRBJ2-7 | TRBV12-3/TRBV12-4 | TRBD2 | - | CASSYAGTSGRWDEQYF | TGTGCCAGCAGTTATGCGGGGACTAGCGGGAGGTGGGACGAGCAGTACTTC
TRBJ2-2 | TRBV5-1 | - | many | CASSSKNTGELFF | TGCGCCAGCAGCAGTAAGAACACCGGGGAGCTGTTTTTT
TRBJ2-1 | TRBV7-9 | - | few | CASSSQNAEQFF | TGTGCCAGCAGCTCTCAGAATGCTGAGCAGTTCTTC
TRBJ2-2 | TRBV7-2 | TRBD2 | - | CASSLARGLAGGWTGELFF | TGTGCCAGCAGCTTAGCCCGGGGACTAGCGGGGGGTTGGACCGGGGAGCTGTTTTTT
TRBJ2-3 | TRBV9 | - | - | CASSPHGTTDTQYF | TGTGCCAGCAGCCCACACGGAACGACAGATACGCAGTATTTT
TRBJ2-2 | TRBV7-6 | - | many | CASSPLAGTTGELFF | TGTGCCAGCAGCCCCCTCGCCGGCACCACCGGGGAGCTGTTTTTT
TRBJ2-7 | TRBV6-7 | TRBD2 | many | CASSYSLAGPSSYEQYF | TGTGCCAGCAGTTACTCGTTAGCGGGGCCTAGCTCCTACGAGCAGTACTTC
TRBJ2-7 | TRBV30 | - | - | CAWSLGTSFDEQYF | TGTGCCTGGAGTTTGGGCACATCTTTCGACGAGCAGTACTTC
TRBJ1-1 | TRBV19 | - | - | CASSQGTTGKTEAFF | TGTGCCAGTAGTCAGGGGACTACAGGGAAGACTGAAGCTTTCTTT
TRBJ2-7 | TRBV11-2 | TRBD2 | - | CASSLGGLAGGTYEQYF | TGTGCCAGCAGCTTGGGCGGACTAGCGGGGGGGACCTACGAGCAGTACTTC
TRBJ2-7 | TRBV2 | - | many | CASNWAGGVYEQYF | TGTGCCAGCAACTGGGCAGGGGGGGTATACGAGCAGTACTTC
TRBJ2-2 | TRBV7-9 | - | - | CAIGELFF | TGTGCCATAGGGGAGCTGTTTTTT